The next 6 T cell receptor beta chains were all read from a single sample in a study of shared clonotypes between healthy human individuals. Generated by immunoSEQ multiplex PCR, the TCRdb table keeps only in-frame clones and is missing some. The table lists over a million clones, 97% to 99% of them singletons. What was sequenced was naive CD4+ T cells sorted from blood. The subset here: CD45RA+ positively selected. The receptors shown here come from a man aged 25 to 40 in good health.

A note on this clone: This sample also contains other DNA sequences that code for the same CDR3. DNA of the CDR3: TGCGCCAGCAGCTCGCCCTCCTACGAGCAGTACTTC. Its translation: CASSSPSYEQYF. The chain couples TRBV5-1 to TRBJ2-7; D gene unclear. Germline CDR1 is SGHRS and CDR2 is YFSETQ. V was trimmed by 3 bases and J by 0 bases, leaving 4 bases between them. This CDR3 spans 12 amino acids.

This sequence joins TRBV5-1 and TRBJ2-5; 7 nucleotides line up with TRBD1. CDR3 size: 14 residues. Germline CDR1 reads SGHRS; CDR2 reads YFSETQ. Trimming took 4 bases from V and 7 from J; bases not matched to a gene: 10. Here the CDR3 DNA reads TGCGCCAGCAGCGTAGGGACAGCTCCGGTGACCCAGTACTTC. Translating gives CASSVGTAPVTQYF.

This clone was detected once. J is TRBJ2-1 and V is TRBV29-1; D perhaps matches TRBD1 (6 bases). The CDR3 runs 14 residues. Trimming cost V 8 bases and J 0 bases, with 14 bases left between them. Per the germline V gene, CDR1 is SQVTM and CDR2 is ANQGSEA. In DNA form, the CDR3 reads TGCAGCCTACAGGGTCGGGGCTCCTACAATGAGCAGTTCTTC. Encoded protein: CSLQGRGSYNEQFF.

V gene TRBV6-6 combines with J gene TRBJ1-2; tentative D call: TRBD1 (5 bases). Deletions cut 5 bases from V and 1 base from J, with 8 bases between. CDR1 is MNHNY, CDR2 SVGAGI, per germline (reference sequence). The CDR3 has 13 residues. The CDR3 sequence: CASSKGLNYGYTF. The CDR3 nucleotides read TGTGCCAGCAGTAAGGGGCTTAACTATGGCTACACCTTC.

The chain uses TRBV7-6 and TRBJ1-4; D unclear. The CDR3 spans 14 residues. V was cut by 0 bases and J by 0 bases, with 2 bases left in between. The V gene's germline CDR1 is SGHVS and CDR2 FNYEAQ. CDR3: CASSLAATNEKLFF. The CDR3 region has the DNA TGTGCCAGCAGCTTAGCTGCAACTAATGAAAAACTGTTTTTT. The full variable domain, with the rest looked up from reference TRBV7-6 and TRBJ1-4, is GAGVSQSPRYKVTKRGQDVALRCDPISGHVSLYWYRQALGQGPEFLTYFNYEAQQDKSGLPNDRFSAERPEGSISTLTIQRTEQRDSAMYRCASSLAATNEKLFFGSGTQLSVL.

V is TRBV14 and J is TRBJ2-1; 9 bases map to TRBD1. Per germline, CDR1 SGHDN and CDR2 FVKESK. This CDR3 is 16 amino acids long. The junction had 9 bases not matched to a gene; V was cut back by 2 bases and J by 7 bases. The CDR3 is CASSQYGTGKLNEQFF. The CDR3 DNA reads as TGTGCCAGCAGCCAATATGGGACAGGGAAATTAAATGAGCAGTTCTTC.